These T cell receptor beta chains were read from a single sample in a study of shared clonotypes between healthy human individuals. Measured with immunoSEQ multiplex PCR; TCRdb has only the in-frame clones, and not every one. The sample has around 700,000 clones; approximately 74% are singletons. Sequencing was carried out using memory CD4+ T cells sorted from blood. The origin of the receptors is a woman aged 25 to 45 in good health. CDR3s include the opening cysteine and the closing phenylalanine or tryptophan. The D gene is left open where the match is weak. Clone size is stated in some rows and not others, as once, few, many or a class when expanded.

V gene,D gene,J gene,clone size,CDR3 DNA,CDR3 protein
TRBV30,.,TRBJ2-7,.,TGTGCCTGGATTGGACAGACTCCGAACTACGAGCAGTACTTC,CAWIGQTPNYEQYF
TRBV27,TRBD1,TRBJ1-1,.,TGTGCCAGCAGTCCTAAGATAGTGACAGGGACAAAAGCTTTCTTT,CASSPKIVTGTKAFF
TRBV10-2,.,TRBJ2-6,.,TGCGCCACCTCCCCGGACGCCGGCGGGTTTGGTGGGGCCAACGTCCTGACTTTC,CATSPDAGGFGGANVLTF
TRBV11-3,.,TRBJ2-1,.,TGTGCCAGCAGCTTAGTGGATTTCGGTGAGCAGTTCTTC,CASSLVDFGEQFF
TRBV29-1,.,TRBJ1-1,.,TGCAGCGTAGGCCTCGACAGAGAAGCTTTCTTT,CSVGLDREAFF
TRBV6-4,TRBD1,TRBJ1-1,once,TGTGCCAGCAGTTCACCAGGGGGTGAAGCTTTCTTT,CASSSPGGEAFF
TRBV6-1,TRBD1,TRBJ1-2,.,TGTGCCAGCAGTGGGAGGACAGGGGGGGACTATGGCTACACCTTC,CASSGRTGGDYGYTF
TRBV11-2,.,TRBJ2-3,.,TGTGCCAGCAGCTTATTAGTTTCCACAGATACGCAGTATTTT,CASSLLVSTDTQYF
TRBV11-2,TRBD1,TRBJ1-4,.,TGTGCCAGCAGCCCAAGGACAGGGGTGGATGAAAAACTGTTTTTT,CASSPRTGVDEKLFF
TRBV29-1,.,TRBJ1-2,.,TGCAGCGTTGAAGGGACAGCCCTATATGGCTACACCTTC,CSVEGTALYGYTF
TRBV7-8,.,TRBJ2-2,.,TGTGCCAGCAGCTTTCCCGGGAGAGGTACCGGGGAGCTGTTTTTT,CASSFPGRGTGELFF
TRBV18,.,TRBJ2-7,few,TGTGCCAGCTCACCACAGGCGGGAACCGACTACGAGCAGTACTTC,CASSPQAGTDYEQYF
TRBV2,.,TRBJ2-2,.,TGTGCCAGCAGTGAATTCACAACAGCAAACACCGGGGAGCTGTTTTTT,CASSEFTTANTGELFF
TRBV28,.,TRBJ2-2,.,TGTGCTAGCAGTCCGACGACACTTCGGGAGCTGTTTTTT,CASSPTTLRELFF
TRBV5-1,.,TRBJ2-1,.,TGCGCCAGCAACGACCAAGGTCCCTTCAATGAGCAGTTCTTC,CASNDQGPFNEQFF
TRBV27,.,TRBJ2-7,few,TGTGCCAGCCAGAGGAGGGAAGGATACGAGCAGTACTTC,CASQRREGYEQYF
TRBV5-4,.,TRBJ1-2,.,TGTGCCAGCAGCTTAACGGTCTATGGCTACACCTTC,CASSLTVYGYTF
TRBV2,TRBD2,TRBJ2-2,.,TGTGCCAGCACCGGACTAGCGGGAAACACCGGGGAGCTGTTTTTT,CASTGLAGNTGELFF
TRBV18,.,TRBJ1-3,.,TGTGCCAGCTCACCAGGACCGCGGCAGGGCGGTGGAAACACCATATATTTT,CASSPGPRQGGGNTIYF
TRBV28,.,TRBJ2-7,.,TGTGCCAGCACCCCGGGACGGGCCTCCTACGAGCAGTACTTC,CASTPGRASYEQYF
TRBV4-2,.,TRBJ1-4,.,TGTGCCAGCAGCCAAGATCGTTTGGAGGGAAAACTGTTTTTT,CASSQDRLEGKLFF
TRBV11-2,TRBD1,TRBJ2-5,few,TGTGCCAGCAGCTATCCAGGGGGCCTCCAAGAGACCCAGTACTTC,CASSYPGGLQETQYF
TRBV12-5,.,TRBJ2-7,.,TGTGCTAGTGGTTTGTACCCCGGACAAACTAAGAGCTACGAGCAGTACTTC,CASGLYPGQTKSYEQYF
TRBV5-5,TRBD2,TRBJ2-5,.,TGTGCCAGCAGCTACCTCTTTCGCGGGAGTAGAGAGACCCAGTACTTC,CASSYLFRGSRETQYF
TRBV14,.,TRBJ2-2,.,TGTGCCAGCAGCCAAGTCTCGGCGGCCGGGGAGCTGTTTTTT,CASSQVSAAGELFF
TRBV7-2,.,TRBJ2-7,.,TGTGCCAGCAGCTTAGATCGGAACTCCTACGAGCAGTACTTC,CASSLDRNSYEQYF
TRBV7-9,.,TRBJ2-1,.,TGTGCCAGCAGCTTCAGACGCGGTGACAATGAGCAGTTCTTC,CASSFRRGDNEQFF
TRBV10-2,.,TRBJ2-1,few,TGCGCCAGCAGGGACAGCTCCTACAATGAGCAGTTCTTC,CASRDSSYNEQFF
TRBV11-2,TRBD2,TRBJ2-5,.,TGTGCCAGCCGGCCGGGGACGCAGGTGGAGCGGGGCCAAGAGACCCAGTACTTC,CASRPGTQVERGQETQYF
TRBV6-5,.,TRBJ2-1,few,TGTGCCAGCAGTTACGTAAGCTCCTACAATGAGCAGTTCTTC,CASSYVSSYNEQFF
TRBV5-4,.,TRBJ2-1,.,TGTGCCAGCAGCGTCGTTAGCAATGAGCAGTTCTTC,CASSVVSNEQFF
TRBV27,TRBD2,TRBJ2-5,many,TGTGCCAGCAGTTTTATGGCGGGAGGGCCGGGGGAGACCCAGTACTTC,CASSFMAGGPGETQYF
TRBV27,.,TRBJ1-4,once,TGTGCCAGCAGGTACGTACCAACTAATGAAAAACTGTTTTTT,CASRYVPTNEKLFF
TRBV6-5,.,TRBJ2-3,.,TGTGCTATCGGGGACCGGGCAGATACGCAGTATTTT,CAIGDRADTQYF
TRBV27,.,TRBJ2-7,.,TGTGCCAGCAGTTACAAGGACTTTTCCTACGAGCAGTACTTC,CASSYKDFSYEQYF
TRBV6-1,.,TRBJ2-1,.,TGTGCCAGTGGGGGGCAGGGGGTTCCTGATGAGCAGTTCTTC,CASGGQGVPDEQFF
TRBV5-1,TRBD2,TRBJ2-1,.,TGCGCCAGCAGCTTGGGTTGGCGGGAGATGAGCAATGAGCAGTTCTTC,CASSLGWREMSNEQFF
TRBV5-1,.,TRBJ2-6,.,TGCGCCAGCAGACCCGGAACTGGGGCCAACGTCCTGACTTTC,CASRPGTGANVLTF
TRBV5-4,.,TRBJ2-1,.,TGTGCCAGCAGGACGACTGGCCCGCAGGCCTACAATGAGCAGTTCTTC,CASRTTGPQAYNEQFF